The clone carrying this T cell receptor beta chain was seen a few times. Antigen: not known. In building TCR beta libraries, iRepertoire HTBI primers were used together with Arm-PCR of CDR3 regions. Authors' methods: Identified segments across samples numbered about 56 TRBV and 14 to 15 TRBJ. MiXCR, run by TCRdb on the multiplex PCR reads, gives a single entry per CDR3 protein. Here the V and J calls rest on TCRdb's processing, not on the authors' analysis. Of about 290,000 distinct CDR3 sequences in the sample, around a fifth were seen once. CDR1 is MRHNA, CDR2 SNTAGT, per germline. CDR3 length: 19 residues. V lost 2 bases and J lost 5; bases outside the gene matches: 14. Time point noted: persistent/refractory GD, antithyroid drugs over 5 years with positive TRAb. After RNA was extracted from PBMCs, the TCR library was made from it. The data originate from a study of regulatory T cells in long-lasting Graves disease. Study-wide findings and caveats: With persistent disease, TRBV28, TRBJ1-2 and TRBJ2-5 were the favored segments. Analyses excluded thyroid tissue, covering peripheral blood alone. Newly diagnosed Graves' patients exceeded persistent ones in TCR diversity.

This chain uses TRBV6-4 with TRBJ2-5; 13 bases line up with TRBD2. This clonotype was obtained from a female donor with Graves disease. Sequenced material: peripheral blood mononuclear cells (PBMCs), taken when the disease was refractory, from a patient treated with antithyroid drugs. CDR3 coding DNA: TGTGCCAGCAGTGACCCAAACAGGACTAGCGGGAGCTACGGGGAGACCCAGTACTTC. The encoded protein is CASSDPNRTSGSYGETQYF.